This T cell receptor beta chain was retrieved from a study of cytomegalovirus exposure and HLA in healthy donors. Whole-study results and caveats: The study listed approximately 160 cytomegalovirus-associated TCR beta chains. There were three CMV-associated chains whose specificity for CMV antigens was confirmed in vitro.

As for this clone: Its antigen remains unidentified.

Clones were sequenced by immunoSEQ multiplex PCR, and TCRdb holds only the in-frame ones, with some missing. The table has about 130,000 clones, 75% to 90% seen once. Germline V gives CDR1 SNHLY, CDR2 FYNNEI. CDR3 length equals 12 residues. Trimming pared 6 bases from V and 6 bases from J, leaving 9 bases between. The receptor was derived from a woman under 30 in good health and CMV-seropositive. The specimen was PBMCs. V gene TRBV2 combines with J gene TRBJ2-1; unclear D gene. Here the CDR3 reads CASSLASNEQFF. The CDR3 DNA follows: TGTGCCAGCAGCCTCGCTAGCAATGAGCAGTTCTTC.